This TCR beta chain was obtained from a study of response to subunit inactivated influenza vaccine. Comment on this clonotype: Its antigen is as yet unknown.

Findings of the study overall: Authors suggested seasonal influenza vaccinations each recruit few new T cells.

TCRdb called the RT-PCR reads again in MiXCR, with one record for every CDR3 protein. The sample has fewer than 600,000 distinct CDR3 sequences; 7.2% are singletons. This sample comprised PBMCs from blood, obtained approximately 25 months after vaccination. This sequence originates from a man between 45 and 75 years old who received an inactivated influenza vaccine.

The CDR3 DNA sequence: TGTGCCAGCTCACCGCCTTTAGAAACAGATACGCAGTATTTT. This codes for CASSPPLETDTQYF. J is TRBJ2-3 and V is TRBV18; D unclear. Deletions cut 3 bases from V and 3 bases from J, with 10 bases between. Germline V gene lookup returns CDR1 KGHSH and CDR2 LQKENI. The length of the CDR3 is 14 residues.